This T cell receptor (beta chain) was observed in a study of CD8+CD57+ T cells in acquired aplastic anemia. The overall study: Sorted cells (CD4+ and CD8+) yielded DNA amounts that averaged around 3.5 ug. Regarding the study as a whole: Almost 30 CD8+ CDR3 sequences occurred in both the patients and the controls. Patients were compared with controls for CD8+ Simpson's diversity, and no significant difference emerged.

All sequencing subjects had displayed CD8+CD57+ cell expansion on flow cytometry. No therapy was given to patients before blood sampling. The V gene lost 1 base and the J gene lost 5 bases, with 11 bases spanning the gap. The CDR3 consists of 15 residues. Germline V CDR1 and CDR2: SEHNR, FQNEAQ (reference sequence). This clonotype appeared a single time. No antigen is known for it. Both TCR beta VDJ combination and CDR3 sequence profiling were carried out. Genomic DNA was the template for this profiling. Using its own MiXCR run on the reads, TCRdb lists one record per CDR3 protein. The sample includes about 190,000 distinct CDR3 sequences, 40% to 55% of them seen just once.

The material sequenced was sorted CD4+, CD8+, or CD8+CD57+ T cells (not recorded which) from PBMCs. This clonotype originated in a human donor with aplastic anemia. The chain uses TRBV7-9 and TRBJ1-4; unclear D gene. CDR3 sequence (DNA): TGTGCCAGCAGCTTAGAAGGCAGGTGGAATGAAAAACTGTTTTTT. It is translated as CASSLEGRWNEKLFF.